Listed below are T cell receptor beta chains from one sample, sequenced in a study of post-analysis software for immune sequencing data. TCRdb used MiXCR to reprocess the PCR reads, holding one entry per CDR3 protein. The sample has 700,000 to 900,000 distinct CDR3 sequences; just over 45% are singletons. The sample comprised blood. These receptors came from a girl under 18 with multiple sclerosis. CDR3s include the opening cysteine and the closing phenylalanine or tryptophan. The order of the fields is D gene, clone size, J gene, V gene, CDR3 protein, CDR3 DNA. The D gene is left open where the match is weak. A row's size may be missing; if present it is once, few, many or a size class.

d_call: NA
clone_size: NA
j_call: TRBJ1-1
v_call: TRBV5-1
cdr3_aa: CASSPLPAQTAFF
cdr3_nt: TGCGCCAGCAGTCCTCTCCCGGCGCAGACGGCTTTCTTT

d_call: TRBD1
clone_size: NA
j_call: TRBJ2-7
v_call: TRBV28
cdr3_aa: CASVRPQGATYEQYF
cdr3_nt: TGTGCCAGCGTACGGCCACAGGGGGCTACCTACGAGCAGTACTTC

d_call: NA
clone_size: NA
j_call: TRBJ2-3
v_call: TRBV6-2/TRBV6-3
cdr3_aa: CAAGLADTDTQYF
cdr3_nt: TGTGCCGCGGGGTTAGCGGACACAGATACGCAGTATTTT

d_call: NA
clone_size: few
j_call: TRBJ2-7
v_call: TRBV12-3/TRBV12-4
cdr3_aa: CASSLVGTVDYEQYF
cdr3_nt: TGTGCCAGCAGTTTAGTGGGGACGGTCGATTACGAGCAGTACTTC

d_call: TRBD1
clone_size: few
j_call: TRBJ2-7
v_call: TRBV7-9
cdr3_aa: CASSSIPGQGTYEQYF
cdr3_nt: TGTGCCAGCAGCTCCATCCCGGGACAGGGAACCTACGAGCAGTACTTC

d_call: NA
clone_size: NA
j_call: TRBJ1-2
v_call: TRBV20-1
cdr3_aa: CSARDRSSSNYGYTF
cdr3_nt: TGCAGTGCTAGAGATCGGTCGAGTTCTAACTATGGCTACACCTTC

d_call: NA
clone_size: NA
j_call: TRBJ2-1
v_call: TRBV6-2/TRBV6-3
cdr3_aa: CASSYGLVNEQFF
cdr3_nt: TGTGCCAGCAGTTACGGTCTAGTGAATGAGCAGTTCTTC

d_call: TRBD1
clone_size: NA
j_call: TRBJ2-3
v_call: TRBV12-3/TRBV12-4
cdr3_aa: CASSRSEEGTDAQYF
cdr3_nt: TGTGCCAGCTCTAGGAGCGAGGAAGGGACAGATGCGCAGTATTTT

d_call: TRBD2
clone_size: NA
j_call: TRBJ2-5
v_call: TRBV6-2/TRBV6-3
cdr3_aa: CASSWGGELQETQYF
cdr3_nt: TGTGCCAGCAGCTGGGGGGGGGAGCTCCAAGAGACCCAGTACTTC

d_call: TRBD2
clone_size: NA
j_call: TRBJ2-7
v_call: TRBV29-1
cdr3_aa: CSVAAGGLYEQYF
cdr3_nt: TGCAGCGTTGCAGCGGGAGGGCTGTACGAGCAGTACTTC

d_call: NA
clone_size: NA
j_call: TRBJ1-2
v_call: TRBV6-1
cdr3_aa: CASSEGPGAGYGYTF
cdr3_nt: TGTGCCAGCAGTGAAGGCCCGGGGGCCGGCTATGGCTACACCTTC

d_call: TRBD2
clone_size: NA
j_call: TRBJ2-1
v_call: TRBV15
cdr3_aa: CATSIILAGGNREQVF
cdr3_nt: TGTGCCACCAGCATAATCCTAGCGGGAGGGAACCGAGAGCAGGTCTTC

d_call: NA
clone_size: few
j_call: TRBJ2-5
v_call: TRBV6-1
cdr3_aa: CASSEFGEETQYF
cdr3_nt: TGTGCCAGCAGTGAATTTGGGGAAGAGACCCAGTACTTC

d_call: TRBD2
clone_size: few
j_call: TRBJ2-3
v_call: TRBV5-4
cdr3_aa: CASSLLLAGEGDTQYF
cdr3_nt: TGTGCCAGCAGCTTGTTGCTAGCGGGAGAAGGAGATACGCAGTATTTT

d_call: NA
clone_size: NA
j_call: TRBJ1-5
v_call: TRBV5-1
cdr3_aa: CASSFRPEVNQPQHF
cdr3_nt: TGCGCCAGCAGCTTCCGGCCAGAAGTCAATCAGCCCCAGCATTTT

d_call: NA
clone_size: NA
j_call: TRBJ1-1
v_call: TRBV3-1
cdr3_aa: CASSQPFTGHNAEAFF
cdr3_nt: TGTGCCAGCAGCCAACCCTTTACAGGGCATAACGCTGAAGCTTTCTTT

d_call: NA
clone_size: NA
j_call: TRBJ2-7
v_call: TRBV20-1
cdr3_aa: CSALSALPSYEQYF
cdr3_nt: TGCAGTGCTTTATCAGCGCTTCCCTCCTACGAGCAGTACTTC

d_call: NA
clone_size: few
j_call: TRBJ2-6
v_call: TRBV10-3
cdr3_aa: CAISVEDIGSGANVLTF
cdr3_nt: TGTGCCATCAGTGTGGAGGATATCGGCTCTGGGGCCAACGTCCTGACTTTC

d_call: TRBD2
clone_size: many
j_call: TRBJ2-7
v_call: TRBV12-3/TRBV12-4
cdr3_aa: CASSSLAGLHEQYF
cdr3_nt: TGTGCCAGCAGTTCCCTAGCGGGACTCCACGAGCAGTACTTC

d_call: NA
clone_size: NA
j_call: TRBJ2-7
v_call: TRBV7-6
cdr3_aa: CASSFGPFGDYEQYF
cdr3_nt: TGTGCCAGCAGCTTTGGCCCCTTTGGGGACTACGAGCAGTACTTC

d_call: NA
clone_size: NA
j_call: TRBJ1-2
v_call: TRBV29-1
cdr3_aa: CSAVFGTSYGFTF
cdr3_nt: TGCAGCGCTGTCTTTGGGACTTCCTATGGCTTCACCTTC

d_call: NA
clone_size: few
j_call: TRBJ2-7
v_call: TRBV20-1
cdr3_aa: CSARAPRSYEQYF
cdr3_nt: TGCAGTGCTAGAGCCCCCCGCTCCTACGAGCAGTACTTC

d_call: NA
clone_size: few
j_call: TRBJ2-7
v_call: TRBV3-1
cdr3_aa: CASSQAGEGEQYF
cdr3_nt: TGTGCCAGCAGCCAAGCCGGGGAAGGGGAGCAGTACTTC

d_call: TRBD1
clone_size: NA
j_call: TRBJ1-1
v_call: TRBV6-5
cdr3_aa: CASRRQGENTEAFF
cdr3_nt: TGTGCCAGCAGGCGACAGGGCGAGAACACTGAAGCTTTCTTT

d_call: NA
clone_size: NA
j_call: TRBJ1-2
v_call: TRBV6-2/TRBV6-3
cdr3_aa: CASSSGSPGYTF
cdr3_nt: TGTGCCAGCAGTTCTGGAAGTCCGGGCTACACCTTC

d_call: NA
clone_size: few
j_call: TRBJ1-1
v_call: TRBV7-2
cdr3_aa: CASSLENRLRTDEAFF
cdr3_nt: TGTGCCAGCAGCCTAGAAAATAGATTAAGGACAGATGAAGCTTTCTTT

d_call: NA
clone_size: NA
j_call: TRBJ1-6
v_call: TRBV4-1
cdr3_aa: CASSQENRIQYNSPLHF
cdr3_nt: TGCGCCAGCAGCCAAGAGAATCGGATCCAATATAATTCACCCCTCCACTTT

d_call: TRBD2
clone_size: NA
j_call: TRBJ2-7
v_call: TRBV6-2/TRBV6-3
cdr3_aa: CASSSLTSGSPSSYEQYF
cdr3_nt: TGTGCCAGCAGTTCCCTGACTAGCGGGAGCCCCTCCTCCTACGAGCAGTACTTC

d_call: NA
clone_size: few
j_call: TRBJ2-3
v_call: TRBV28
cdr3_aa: CASSFPTRDTQYF
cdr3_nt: TGTGCCAGCAGTTTCCCTACAAGGGATACGCAGTATTTT

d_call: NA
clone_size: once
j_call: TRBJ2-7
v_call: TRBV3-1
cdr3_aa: CASSQDLASDEQYF
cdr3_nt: TGTGCCAGCAGCCAAGATTTGGCATCGGACGAGCAGTACTTC

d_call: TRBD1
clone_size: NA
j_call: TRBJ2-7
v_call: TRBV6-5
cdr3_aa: CASSYWGQGLGNEQYF
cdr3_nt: TGTGCCAGCAGTTACTGGGGACAGGGACTGGGCAATGAGCAGTACTTC

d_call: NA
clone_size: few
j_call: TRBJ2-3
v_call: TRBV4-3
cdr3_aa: CASSQDEIRYARKYF
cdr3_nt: TGCGCCAGCAGCCAAGACGAAATCAGATACGCGAGAAAGTATTTT

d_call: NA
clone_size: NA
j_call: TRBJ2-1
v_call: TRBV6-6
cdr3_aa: CASSYSLAQGRGNEQFF
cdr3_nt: TGTGCCAGCAGTTACTCGCTAGCCCAAGGCAGAGGTAATGAGCAGTTCTTC

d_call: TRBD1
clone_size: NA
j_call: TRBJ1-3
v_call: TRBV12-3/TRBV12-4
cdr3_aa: CASVPGTGVPGNTIYF
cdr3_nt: TGTGCCAGCGTCCCCGGGACAGGGGTCCCTGGAAACACCATATATTTT

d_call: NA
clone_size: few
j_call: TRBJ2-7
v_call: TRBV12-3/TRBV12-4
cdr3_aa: CASSTGRNYEQYF
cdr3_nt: TGTGCCAGCAGCACGGGACGGAACTACGAGCAGTACTTC

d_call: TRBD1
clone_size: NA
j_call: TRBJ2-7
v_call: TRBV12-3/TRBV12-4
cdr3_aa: CASRGTGGRHEQYF
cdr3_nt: TGTGCCAGCAGGGGGACAGGAGGTAGGCACGAGCAGTACTTC

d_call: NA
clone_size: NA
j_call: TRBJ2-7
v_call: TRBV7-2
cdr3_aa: CASSLGQTPYEQYF
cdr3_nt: TGTGCCAGCAGCTTAGGACAGACCCCCTACGAGCAGTACTTC

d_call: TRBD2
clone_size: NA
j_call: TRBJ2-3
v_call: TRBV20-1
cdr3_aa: CSARGLADPSTDTQYF
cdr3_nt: TGCAGTGCTAGGGGACTAGCGGACCCTAGCACAGATACGCAGTATTTT

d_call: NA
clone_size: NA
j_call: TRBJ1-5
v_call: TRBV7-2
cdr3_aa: CASSGGFDQPQHF
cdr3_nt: TGTGCCAGCAGCGGAGGGTTCGACCAGCCCCAGCATTTT

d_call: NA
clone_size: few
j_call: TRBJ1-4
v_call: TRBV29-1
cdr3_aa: CTISDGRAEKLFF
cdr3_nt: TGCACCATCTCGGATGGGAGGGCTGAAAAACTGTTTTTT

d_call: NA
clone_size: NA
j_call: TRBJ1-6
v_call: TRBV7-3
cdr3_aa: CASSLLGYNSPLHF
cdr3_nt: TGTGCCAGCAGCTTACTCGGGTATAATTCACCCCTCCACTTT

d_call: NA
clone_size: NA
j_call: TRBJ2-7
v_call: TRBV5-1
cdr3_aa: CASSLGTVYSYEQYF
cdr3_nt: TGCGCCAGCAGCTTGGGGACCGTCTACTCCTACGAGCAGTACTTC

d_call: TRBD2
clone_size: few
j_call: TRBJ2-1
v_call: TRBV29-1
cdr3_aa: CSVDGREVSYNEQFF
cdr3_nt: TGCAGCGTTGATGGGCGGGAGGTTTCCTACAATGAGCAGTTCTTC

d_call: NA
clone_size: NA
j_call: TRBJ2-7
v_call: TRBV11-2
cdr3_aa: CASSLSWTTSYEQYF
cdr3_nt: TGTGCCAGCAGCTTAAGCTGGACTACCTCTTACGAGCAGTACTTC

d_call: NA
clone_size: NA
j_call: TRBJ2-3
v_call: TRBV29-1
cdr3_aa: CSVSAGLKTDTQYF
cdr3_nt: TGCAGCGTTTCGGCGGGACTCAAAACAGATACGCAGTATTTT

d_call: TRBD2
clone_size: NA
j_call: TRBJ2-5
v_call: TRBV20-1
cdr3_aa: CSASGTGEGETQYF
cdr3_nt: TGCAGTGCTAGTGGTACGGGGGAGGGGGAGACCCAGTACTTC

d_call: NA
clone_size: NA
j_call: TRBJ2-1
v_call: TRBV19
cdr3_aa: CASSIFIGNSYNEQFF
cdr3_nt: TGTGCCAGTAGTATTTTTATAGGGAACTCCTACAATGAGCAGTTCTTC

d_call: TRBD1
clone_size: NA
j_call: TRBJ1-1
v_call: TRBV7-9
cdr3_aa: CASTFAGQGGTEAFF
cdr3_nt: TGTGCCAGCACTTTCGCGGGACAGGGGGGCACTGAAGCTTTCTTT

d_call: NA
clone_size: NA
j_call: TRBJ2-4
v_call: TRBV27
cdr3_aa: CASSSDRQDIQYF
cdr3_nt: TGTGCCAGCAGTTCAGACAGGCAAGACATTCAGTACTTC

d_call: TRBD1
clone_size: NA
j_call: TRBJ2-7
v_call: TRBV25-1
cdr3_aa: CASSESRQGKSYEQYF
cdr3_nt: TGTGCCAGCAGTGAATCTAGACAGGGCAAATCCTACGAGCAGTACTTC

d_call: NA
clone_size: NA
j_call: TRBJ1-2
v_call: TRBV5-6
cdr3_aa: CASSWRATEYYGYTF
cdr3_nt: TGTGCCAGCAGCTGGAGGGCGACAGAGTACTATGGCTACACCTTC

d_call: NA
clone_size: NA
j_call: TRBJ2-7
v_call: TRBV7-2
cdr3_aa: CASSSPTRDGAYEQYF
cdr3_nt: TGTGCCAGCAGCTCCCCGACTAGGGACGGGGCCTACGAGCAGTACTTC

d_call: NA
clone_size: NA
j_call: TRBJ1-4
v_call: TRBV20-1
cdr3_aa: CSAKSATNEKLFF
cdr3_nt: TGCAGTGCAAAGAGTGCAACTAATGAAAAACTGTTTTTT

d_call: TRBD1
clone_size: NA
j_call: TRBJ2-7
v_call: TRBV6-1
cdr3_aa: CASSEAGTGLYEQYF
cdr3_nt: TGTGCCAGCAGTGAAGCAGGGACAGGGTTGTACGAGCAGTACTTC

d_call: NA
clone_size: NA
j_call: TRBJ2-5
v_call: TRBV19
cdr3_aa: CASSMDRDTIKETQYF
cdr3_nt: TGTGCCAGTAGTATGGACCGGGACACCATAAAGGAGACCCAGTACTTC

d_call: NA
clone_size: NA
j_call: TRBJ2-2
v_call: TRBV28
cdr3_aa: CASSYETGELFF
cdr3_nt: TGTGCCAGCAGTTATGAAACCGGGGAGCTGTTTTTT

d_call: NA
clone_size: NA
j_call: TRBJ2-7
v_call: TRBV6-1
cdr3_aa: CASSDPREDEQYF
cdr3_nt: TGTGCCAGCAGTGACCCCAGGGAGGACGAGCAGTACTTC

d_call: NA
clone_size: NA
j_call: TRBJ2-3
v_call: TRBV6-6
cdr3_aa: CASNSRQGPSADTQYF
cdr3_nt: TGTGCCAGCAACTCCCGGCAGGGTCCGAGCGCAGATACGCAGTATTTT

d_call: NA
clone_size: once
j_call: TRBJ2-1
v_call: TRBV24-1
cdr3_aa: CATSLANYNDQFF
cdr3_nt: TGTGCCACCAGTCTAGCGAACTACAATGACCAGTTCTTC